A selection of T cell receptor beta chains follows, all from one sample in a study of shared clonotypes between healthy human individuals. Assay used: immunoSEQ multiplex PCR; TCRdb lists only in-frame clones, some missing. The sample records nearly 600,000 clones, around 95% being singletons. Sequencing input: naive CD8+ T cells sorted from blood. These receptors came from a woman aged 30 to 39 in good health. Each CDR3 is given with its conserved first and last residue. A D gene is named only where the DNA matches it firmly. The size field is filled for only some rows; it gives once, few, many or a size class.

NA,NA,TRBV2,TRBJ2-7,TGTGCCACGGGCGGGGAGCAGTACTTC,CATGGEQYF
NA,TRBD1,TRBV5-4,TRBJ2-7,TGTGCCAGCAGCTTCACCGGGACAGGGACGGGGCAGTACTTC,CASSFTGTGTGQYF
NA,NA,TRBV7-2,TRBJ2-3,TGTGCCAGCAGCTATAGCACAGATACGCAGTATTTT,CASSYSTDTQYF
NA,TRBD1,TRBV7-9,TRBJ1-3,TGTGCCAGCAGCCAAACGATGACAGGGTCCTCTGGAAACACCATATATTTT,CASSQTMTGSSGNTIYF
NA,NA,TRBV5-4,TRBJ2-7,TGTGCCAGCAGCCCAGGATGGGCCGGCTACGAGCAGTACTTC,CASSPGWAGYEQYF
NA,NA,TRBV4-1,TRBJ2-1,TGCGCCAGCAGCCAAGAACTTGGTATTAGCGGAAACAATGAGCAGTTCTTC,CASSQELGISGNNEQFF
NA,TRBD2,TRBV6-5,TRBJ2-2,TGTGCCAGCAGTTTAGAGCGGGAGGGGCCCACCGGGGAGCTGTTTTTT,CASSLEREGPTGELFF
NA,NA,TRBV25-1,TRBJ2-3,TGTGCCAGCAGTCGGGGCGCCGGAGATACGCAGTATTTT,CASSRGAGDTQYF
NA,TRBD2,TRBV27,TRBJ2-1,TGTGCCAGCAGTTTAACGGCGGGAGACAATGAGCAGTTCTTC,CASSLTAGDNEQFF
once,NA,TRBV13,TRBJ2-5,TGTGCCAGCAGCGTCAGGGGACCCCGGGAGACCCAGTACTTC,CASSVRGPRETQYF
NA,TRBD2,TRBV10-3,TRBJ2-3,TGTGCCATCAGTGAAAGTGGAGTAGCGGGAGTAACAGATACGCAGTATTTT,CAISESGVAGVTDTQYF
few,NA,TRBV4-1,TRBJ1-2,TGCGCCAGCAGCCAATGGGTAGACGCGGGCGGCTACACCTTC,CASSQWVDAGGYTF
NA,TRBD1,TRBV27,TRBJ1-5,TGTGCCAGCGCACCCGGGACAGGGAACTGGCCCCAGCATTTT,CASAPGTGNWPQHF
NA,TRBD2,TRBV11-2,TRBJ2-1,TGTGCCAGCAGCTTCCTGGCGGGGGGGGCCTACAATGAGCAGTTCTTC,CASSFLAGGAYNEQFF
NA,NA,TRBV7-9,TRBJ2-2,TGTGCCAGCAGCTTATACGGCGCCGGGGAGCTGTTTTTT,CASSLYGAGELFF
NA,NA,TRBV27,TRBJ1-2,TGTGCCAGCAAGGAAACCAAGGGGGGCTATGGCTACACCTTC,CASKETKGGYGYTF
NA,TRBD1,TRBV27,TRBJ2-2,TGTGCCAGCAGTTTCGGACGACAGGGCACCGGGGAGCTGTTTTTT,CASSFGRQGTGELFF
NA,TRBD2,TRBV29-1,TRBJ2-2,TGCAGCGTTGGGGGGACTAGCGGGAGTAGGATCGGGGAGCTGTTTTTT,CSVGGTSGSRIGELFF
once,TRBD1,TRBV19,TRBJ1-5,TGTGCCAGTAGCGCCCCGGGACAGGGTGGGTTGCCCCAGCATTTT,CASSAPGQGGLPQHF
NA,TRBD1,TRBV13,TRBJ1-2,TGTGCCAGCAGCCTAGGCGTGTACAGGGGGCGAGAAGGCTACACCTTC,CASSLGVYRGREGYTF
NA,NA,TRBV2,TRBJ2-2,TGTGCCAGCAGTGAAGGTTACCTCACCGGGGAGCTGTTTTTT,CASSEGYLTGELFF
NA,TRBD1,TRBV13,TRBJ2-7,TGTGCCAGCTCGATCGGGACAGCCTACGAGCAGTACTTC,CASSIGTAYEQYF
NA,NA,TRBV27,TRBJ1-3,TGTGCCAGCAGTCCCAGCTCTGGAAACACCATATATTTT,CASSPSSGNTIYF
NA,TRBD2,TRBV6-1,TRBJ2-7,TGTGCCAGCATTGGGGGGGTCTACGAGCAGTACTTC,CASIGGVYEQYF
NA,NA,TRBV6-5,TRBJ2-1,TGTGCCAGCAGCCCCGGGCGTATTGAGCAGTTCTTC,CASSPGRIEQFF
NA,NA,TRBV7-9,TRBJ2-5,TGTGCCAGCAGCTTAGCAATGGAGACCCAGTACTTC,CASSLAMETQYF
NA,NA,TRBV2,TRBJ2-7,TGTGCCAGCAGTGAAGATAAGGGAACAGGGAGAGAGCAGTACTTC,CASSEDKGTGREQYF
NA,NA,TRBV30,TRBJ2-3,TGTGCCTGGAGTGTGGCTAGTAGCACAGATACGCAGTATTTT,CAWSVASSTDTQYF
NA,NA,TRBV6-6,TRBJ1-5,TGTGCCAGCAGTTACTCGGGAGGGATGAGCAATCAGCCCCAGCATTTT,CASSYSGGMSNQPQHF
NA,NA,TRBV2,TRBJ1-2,TGTGCCAGCAGTGAAGGGCACAGGAACTATGGCTACACCTTC,CASSEGHRNYGYTF
NA,NA,TRBV2,TRBJ2-7,TGTGCCAGCAGTGAAACCGCAGGGGGGAGCAACGAGCAGTACTTC,CASSETAGGSNEQYF
NA,NA,TRBV11-2,TRBJ2-1,TGTGCCAGCAGCTTAGTTCCGAGTGAGTGGGGGTCCTACAATGAGCAGTTCTTC,CASSLVPSEWGSYNEQFF
NA,TRBD2,TRBV18,TRBJ2-2,TGTGCCAGCTCACCCGGGACTAGCGGGAGCGCCGGGGAGCTGTTTTTT,CASSPGTSGSAGELFF
NA,TRBD2,TRBV7-9,TRBJ2-5,TGTGCCAGCAGCTCTGTAGCGGGTAGGGTCGAGACCCAGTACTTC,CASSSVAGRVETQYF
NA,TRBD1,TRBV2,TRBJ2-5,TGTGCCAGCCTAGGACAGGGGAACCAAGAGACCCAGTACTTC,CASLGQGNQETQYF
once,NA,TRBV21-1,TRBJ1-1,TGTGCCAGCAGCAAGCTCGACAGGCCTGGAGCTTTCTTT,CASSKLDRPGAFF
once,NA,TRBV25-1,TRBJ2-5,TGTGCCAGCAGTGCGCATCAATACCAAGAGACCCAGTACTTC,CASSAHQYQETQYF
NA,TRBD1,TRBV27,TRBJ2-7,TGTGCCAGCAGTTTAGGGACAGGGGTCAACGAGCAGTACTTC,CASSLGTGVNEQYF
NA,TRBD2,TRBV9,TRBJ2-1,TGTGCCAGCAGCGATGGCCCTATACGGCGGGAGAATGAGCAGTTCTTC,CASSDGPIRRENEQFF
NA,NA,TRBV5-4,TRBJ2-3,TGTGCCAGCAGCTTGGAACAGACAGATACGCAGTATTTT,CASSLEQTDTQYF
NA,TRBD1,TRBV9,TRBJ2-6,TGTGCCAGCAGCGTAGTGGCTCAGACGACAGGGACTGGGGCCAACGTCCTGACTTTC,CASSVVAQTTGTGANVLTF
NA,TRBD1,TRBV2,TRBJ2-2,TGTGCCCTCAGGGGGATAGATCCCGGGGAGCTGTTTTTT,CALRGIDPGELFF
NA,TRBD2,TRBV27,TRBJ2-7,TGTGCCAGCAGTTTGTCCCTAGCGGGAGGGGGCGAGCAGTACTTC,CASSLSLAGGGEQYF
NA,TRBD2,TRBV5-4,TRBJ2-1,TGTGCCAGCAACAACCTAGCGGGAGGGCGAGATGAGCAGTTCTTC,CASNNLAGGRDEQFF
NA,NA,TRBV5-1,TRBJ2-7,TGCGCCAGCAGCTTGACTAGGTCCTACGAGCAGTACTTC,CASSLTRSYEQYF
NA,TRBD2,TRBV2,TRBJ2-3,TGTGCCAGCGATAGCCTAATTCGGGAGGGCCGCGATACGCAGTATTTT,CASDSLIREGRDTQYF
NA,NA,TRBV11-2,TRBJ2-1,TGTGCCAGCAGCAACCAGGGGAATACCTACAATGAGCAGTTCTTC,CASSNQGNTYNEQFF
NA,TRBD1,TRBV7-6,TRBJ2-7,TGTGCCAGCAGCCCCAACCTAGGGGGTGGACAGGGGGCTGACGAGCAGTACTTC,CASSPNLGGGQGADEQYF
NA,NA,TRBV28,TRBJ1-5,TGTGCCAGCAGTTTGGACCCCAATAATCAGCCCCAGCATTTT,CASSLDPNNQPQHF
NA,TRBD2,TRBV11-2,TRBJ2-3,TGTGCCAGCAGCAAAGCGGGAAGCACAGATACGCAGTATTTT,CASSKAGSTDTQYF
NA,TRBD2,TRBV15,TRBJ2-1,TGTGCCACCAGCAGGCAGGTTAGCGGGAGATCGGTGTCGGGTGTTGATGAGCAGTTCTTC,CATSRQVSGRSVSGVDEQFF
NA,NA,TRBV5-1,TRBJ2-1,TGCGCCAGCAGCTTGGTTGCTTCTAGGACTGGGAACAATGAGCAGTTCTTC,CASSLVASRTGNNEQFF
NA,TRBD2,TRBV29-1,TRBJ2-7,TGCAGCGTTGAAAGCACCGGGACTAGCTCCTACGAGCAGTACTTC,CSVESTGTSSYEQYF
once,NA,TRBV4-1,TRBJ2-7,TGCGCCAGCAGCCAACCCAGGGGAAGGGGCCTAAAAAGCCCCTACGAGCAGTACTTC,CASSQPRGRGLKSPYEQYF
NA,NA,TRBV27,TRBJ1-1,TGTGCCAGCAGTTTAAGGGAGGGCTTGACTGAAGCTTTCTTT,CASSLREGLTEAFF
once,NA,TRBV28,TRBJ2-5,TGTGCCAGCAGTTTTCTCGCAGGGGAGGAGACCCAGTACTTC,CASSFLAGEETQYF